This TCR beta chain emerged from a study of T cells in Graves' hyperthyroidism and ophthalmopathy. Amplified regions were TCR beta CDR3 sequences from RNA transcripts. The primer set for the first-round RT-PCR of the TCR CDR3 was HTBI. TCRdb re-called the multiplex PCR reads with MiXCR, one entry per CDR3 protein. The sample holds about 720,000 distinct CDR3 sequences, around 17% seen once. CDR1 is SGDLS, CDR2 YYNGEE, per germline. The CDR3 spans 15 residues. Trimming took off 3 bases at V and 5 bases at J, with 15 bases between the two ends. V gene TRBV9 combines with J gene TRBJ2-1; possibly TRBD1 for D (5 bases). The receptor comes from a man younger than 30 with Graves' hyperthyroidism. The sequenced sample was blood. The CDR3 DNA sequence: TGTGCCAGCAGCGCCCGTCAGGGAAGGGACAATGAGCAGTTCTTC. Translated: CASSARQGRDNEQFF.